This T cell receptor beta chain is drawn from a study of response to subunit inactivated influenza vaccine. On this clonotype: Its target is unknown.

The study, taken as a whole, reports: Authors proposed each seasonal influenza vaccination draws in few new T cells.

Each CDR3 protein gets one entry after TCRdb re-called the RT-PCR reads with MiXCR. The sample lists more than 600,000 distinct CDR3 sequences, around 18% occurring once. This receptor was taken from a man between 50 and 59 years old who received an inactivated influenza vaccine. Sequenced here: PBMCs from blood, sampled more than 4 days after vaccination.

The CDR3 is CASSLRRGEQETQYF. The CDR3 DNA sequence: TGTGCCAGCAGCTTAAGACGGGGAGAACAAGAGACCCAGTACTTC. The J gene is TRBJ2-5, the V gene TRBV7-8, with TRBD2 as a possible D gene (5 bases). The germline gives CDR1 SGHVS, CDR2 FQNEAQ. Trimming left V 2 bases short and J 2 bases short, with 12 bases between. CDR3 length: 15 residues.